A single sample gave rise to the 23 T cell receptor beta chains below, sequenced in a study of regulatory T cells in long-lasting Graves disease. Specified time point: newly diagnosed GD, antithyroid drugs for less than 3 months. PBMC-extracted RNA yielded the TCR library. Arm-PCR of CDR3 regions with iRepertoire HTBI primers generated TCR beta libraries. One entry per CDR3 protein results from TCRdb running MiXCR on the multiplex PCR reads. Here the sample spans about 620,000 distinct CDR3 sequences, around 17% being singletons. This same sample was also part of a study on T cells in Graves' hyperthyroidism and ophthalmopathy.

Sample: peripheral blood mononuclear cells (PBMCs), taken at new diagnosis, from a patient treated with antithyroid drugs. All receptors come from a woman in her thirties with Graves disease.

In its sample, this clonotype was seen a few times. The CDR3 DNA reads TGCGCCAGCAGCTCAGGACAGGGGCCCACAGATACGCAGTATTTT. This codes for CASSSGQGPTDTQYF. This chain links TRBV5-1 with TRBJ2-3, with 9 positions matching TRBD1. The junction had 4 bases not matched to a gene; V was cut back by 3 bases and J by 2 bases. The CDR3 is 15 residues long. Per the germline V gene, CDR1 is SGHRS and CDR2 is YFSETQ.

As for this clonotype: A much larger clone differs by one base, so this may be a read error. This chain links TRBV12-3 or TRBV12-4 with TRBJ2-7; tentative D call: TRBD1 (6 bases). This CDR3 is 13 amino acids long. The CDR3 DNA sequence: TGTGCCAGCAGCCAGGACAGATCCTACGAGCAGCACTTC. Its protein product is CASSQDRSYEQHF.

Many counts were recorded for this clonotype. The gene calls are TRBV12-3 or TRBV12-4 and TRBJ2-7; D remains ambiguous. This CDR3 is built from 16 residues. V lost 6 bases and J 4 bases, leaving 22 bases between the germline ends. CDR3 in DNA: TGTGCCAGCAGCCCAGTAGTCAGAGCCACCCCGTACGAGCAGTACTTC. It specifies CASSPVVRATPYEQYF.

This clonotype was detected many times. The chain combines TRBV6-1 with TRBJ1-2; possible D gene TRBD1, 5 bases. In germline, CDR1 is MNHNS, CDR2 SASEGT. V was cut by 5 bases and J by 4 bases, with 14 bases left in between. CDR3 size: 14 residues. The CDR3 sequence: CASSPTVLLYGYTF. CDR3 DNA sequence: TGTGCCAGCAGTCCGACAGTCCTTCTCTATGGCTACACCTTC.

V is TRBV19 and J is TRBJ1-5; weak D call: TRBD1 (6 bases). The CDR3 has 16 residues. V dropped 5 bases and J dropped 4 bases, with 18 bases sitting between them. From germline, CDR1 is LNHDA and CDR2 SQIVND (reference sequence). This CDR3 is CASSFGGGGNNQPQHF. The DNA for the CDR3 is TGTGCCAGTAGTTTTGGGGGAGGGGGTAATAATCAGCCCCAGCATTTT.

The chain is built from TRBV5-1 and TRBJ1-2; weak D call: TRBD1 (6 bases). The germline gives CDR1 SGHRS, CDR2 YFSETQ. This CDR3 is 15 amino acids long. Trimming removed 1 base at V and 5 bases at J, with 15 bases between. CDR3 bases: TGCGCCAGCAGCTTGCAATCTACAGGGTCATATGGCTACACCTTC. Residues: CASSLQSTGSYGYTF.

This clonotype has only a few counts. The chain links TRBV20-1 to TRBJ1-1, with a tentative D call TRBD1 (5 bases). V was trimmed by 2 bases and J by 2 bases, leaving 12 bases between them. The CDR3 totals 14 residues. CDR1 is DFQATT, CDR2 SNEGSKA, per germline (reference sequence). CDR3 protein: CSARKGTQNTEAFF. The DNA of the CDR3 is TGCAGTGCTAGAAAAGGGACGCAAAACACTGAAGCTTTCTTT.

This clonotype was seen ten or more times. The chain carries TRBV28 and TRBJ2-7, with 15 bases aligning to TRBD2. CDR1 MDHEN and CDR2 SYDVKM come from the germline V gene. This CDR3 has 17 residues. V lost 8 bases, J lost 5 bases, and 13 bases stayed unmatched. CDR3 protein: CASAKSRTSGRAHEQYF. CDR3 nucleotides: TGTGCCAGCGCGAAAAGCCGGACTAGCGGGAGGGCCCACGAGCAGTACTTC.

This clonotype was counted a few times. A far more abundant clone sits one base away, making this likely a read error. The J gene is TRBJ2-2, the V gene TRBV3-1; D unresolved. Germline-derived CDR1 and CDR2 are LGHDT and YNNKEL (reference sequence). With 1 base removed from V and 4 bases from J, the gap between germline ends came to 4 bases. The length of the CDR3 is 13 residues. In DNA form, the CDR3 reads TGTGCCAGCAGCCAAGCGGGCACCGGGGAGCTGTTTTTT. It translates to CASSQAGTGELFF. The complete variable domain, with remaining parts taken from reference TRBV3-1 and TRBJ2-2, reads DTAVSQTPKYLVTQMGNDKSIKCEQNLGHDTMYWYKQDSKKFLKIMFSYNNKELIINETVPNRFSPKSPDKAHLNLHINSLELGDSAVYFCASSQAGTGELFFGEGSRLTVL.

The chain has TRBV20-1 and TRBJ2-5; tentatively, D is TRBD1 (6 bases). The CDR3 has 12 residues. Germline assignment: CDR1 DFQATT and CDR2 SNEGSKA (reference sequence). The V and J ends lost 3 bases and 4 bases respectively, with 9 bases between them. The CDR3 DNA is TGCAGTGCTAGGCAGGGGACAGAGACCCAGTACTTC. It yields the protein CSARQGTETQYF.

In its sample, this clonotype was seen many times. The rearrangement links TRBV5-1 to TRBJ2-7; no firm D call. This CDR3 spans 13 amino acids. V lost 2 bases and J lost 6, with 12 bases in between. The germline V gene has CDR1 SGHRS and CDR2 YFSETQ. This CDR3 is CASSFIVNSEQYF. DNA of the CDR3: TGCGCCAGCAGCTTTATTGTGAATTCCGAGCAGTACTTC.

This clonotype has ten or more counts. This chain uses TRBV6-5 with TRBJ1-2; maybe TRBD1 (5 bases). Germline lookup yields CDR1 MNHEY and CDR2 SVGAGI. There are 15 residues in the CDR3. V shed 4 bases and J shed 0 bases, with 12 bases lying between them. The CDR3 reads CASSFAEGANYGYTF. CDR3 DNA sequence: TGTGCCAGCAGTTTCGCGGAAGGGGCTAACTATGGCTACACCTTC.

V and J are TRBV24-1 and TRBJ2-5; tentatively, D is TRBD2 (6 bases). Trimming took off 4 bases at V and 5 bases at J, with 13 bases between the two ends. This CDR3 comprises 14 residues. The V gene's germline CDR1 is KGHDR and CDR2 SFDVKD. CDR3 coding DNA: TGTGCCACCAGTGAAGGAGGGGTTGGGGAGACCCAGTACTTC. Translation gives CATSEGGVGETQYF.

The table lists this clonotype with many counts. The V and J genes are TRBV11-2 and TRBJ1-2; D might be TRBD1 (5 bases). V was clipped by 4 bases and J by 2 bases, with 11 bases between them. Germline-derived CDR1 and CDR2 are SGHAT and FQNNGV. The CDR3 spans 14 residues. CDR3 loop: CASSWGTSNYGYTF. The CDR3 nucleotides read TGTGCCAGCAGCTGGGGCACCTCGAACTATGGCTACACCTTC. Drawing the rest from reference TRBV11-2 and TRBJ1-2, the complete variable domain is EAGVAQSPRYKIIEKRQSVAFWCNPISGHATLYWYQQILGQGPKLLIQFQNNGVVDDSQLPKDRFSAERLKGVDSTLKIQPAKLEDSAVYLCASSWGTSNYGYTFGSGTRLTVV.

This clonotype came up many times. V and J are TRBV28 and TRBJ2-7; 7 nucleotides match TRBD2. The CDR3 is made up of 13 amino acids. Germline V gene sequence: CDR1 MDHEN, CDR2 SYDVKM. The junction had 10 bases not matched to a gene; V was cut back by 8 bases and J by 6 bases. The CDR3 DNA reads TGTGCCAGCCAACCCGTTGGGGGGGGCGAGCAGTACTTC. Its protein is CASQPVGGGEQYF.

This clonotype was seen ten or more times. This rearrangement joins TRBV28 to TRBJ2-3; D is possibly TRBD1 (5 bases). V was pared by 8 bases and J by 3 bases, with 15 bases between. The CDR3 covers 14 residues. CDR1 MDHEN and CDR2 SYDVKM come from the germline V gene. The CDR3 spells CASRRQSRTDTQYF. The CDR3 DNA sequence: TGTGCCAGCCGTAGACAGTCTCGGACAGATACGCAGTATTTT.

This clonotype was seen only a few times. The chain carries TRBV7-2 and TRBJ1-5; D is perhaps TRBD1 (5 bases). Germline V gene lookup returns CDR1 SGHTA and CDR2 FQGNSA. Trimming removed 8 bases from V and 3 bases from J, with 14 bases in between. CDR3 length equals 14 residues. CDR3 in DNA: TGTGCCAGCGGCTCGGGACGTCTCAATCAGCCCCAGCATTTT. This sequence encodes CASGSGRLNQPQHF.

This clonotype was detected a few times. The genes are TRBV30 and TRBJ1-6; the D is unclear. The length of the CDR3 is 14 residues. CDR1 is GTSNPN and CDR2 is SVGIG in the germline V gene (reference sequence). Trimming took off 2 bases at V and 10 bases at J, with 15 bases between the two ends. This CDR3 is CAWSTVSERSPLHF. Written as DNA, the CDR3 is TGTGCCTGGAGTACCGTCTCAGAACGGTCACCCCTCCACTTT.

This clonotype was observed many times. V usage is TRBV2 and J usage is TRBJ2-7; TRBD1 matches 10 bases. Germline V gives CDR1 SNHLY, CDR2 FYNNEI. Trimming removed 8 bases from V and 6 bases from J; junction bases left unmatched: 13. CDR3 length equals 15 residues. As DNA, the CDR3 is TGTGCCAGCTATAGAACGGGACAGGGGATTAGCGAGCAGTACTTC. This gives the protein CASYRTGQGISEQYF.

This clonotype was seen a handful of times. V is TRBV24-1 and J is TRBJ2-1; D might be TRBD2 (5 bases). The germline CDR1 and CDR2 sequences are KGHDR and SFDVKD. Deletions cut 5 bases from V and 4 bases from J, with 8 bases between. The CDR3 contains 13 residues. Here the CDR3 reads CATSGTGYNEQFF. The CDR3, as DNA: TGTGCCACCAGTGGGACTGGTTACAATGAGCAGTTCTTC.

This clonotype was counted ten times or more. One junction end disagrees with the germline gene, perhaps due to a read error. The chain couples TRBV12-3 or TRBV12-4 to TRBJ1-1, with D unclear. The length of the CDR3 is 13 residues. CDR3 DNA: TGTGCCAGCAGGCAGGACTGGAACGCTGAAGCTTTCTTT. Its protein is CASRQDWNAEAFF.

This clonotype was counted many times. The V gene is TRBV7-2, the J gene TRBJ2-7; D is unresolved. This CDR3 has 15 amino acids. Between the trimmed V and J ends, which lost 3 bases and 2 bases, there was a span of 14 bases. Looked up from germline, CDR1 is SGHTA and CDR2 is FQGNSA. CDR3 nucleotides: TGTGCCAGCAGCTTGTCCCCCGACCCCCCCTACGAGCAGTACTTC. Protein: CASSLSPDPPYEQYF.

J is TRBJ2-5 and V is TRBV9; TRBD2 matches 7 bases. V lost 0 bases and J lost 4; bases outside the gene matches: 0. Germline-derived CDR1 and CDR2 are SGDLS and YYNGEE. CDR3 size: 13 residues. CDR3 in amino acids: CASSVGGRETQYF. CDR3 coding DNA: TGTGCCAGCAGCGTAGGCGGGAGAGAGACCCAGTACTTC.